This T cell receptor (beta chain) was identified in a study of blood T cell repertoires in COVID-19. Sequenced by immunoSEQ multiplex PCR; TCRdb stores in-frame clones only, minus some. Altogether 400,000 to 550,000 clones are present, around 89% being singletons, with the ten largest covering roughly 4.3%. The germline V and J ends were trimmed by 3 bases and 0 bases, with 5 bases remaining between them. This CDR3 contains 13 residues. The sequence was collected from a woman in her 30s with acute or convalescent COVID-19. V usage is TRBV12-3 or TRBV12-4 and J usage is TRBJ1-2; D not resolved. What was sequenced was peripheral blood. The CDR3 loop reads CASSLRANYGYTF. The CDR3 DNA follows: TGTGCCAGCAGTTTGAGGGCTAACTATGGCTACACCTTC.